Below, 17 T cell receptor beta chains from the same sample are listed, as sequenced in a study of cytotoxic CD8 clonotypes in ibrutinib-treated CLL (dated by TCRdb to about 2021). Library method: the immunoSEQ multiplex PCR assay. Sourced from immuneACCESS, this table was stored by TCRdb with only in-frame sequences that have V and J called. A share of the clones is absent; for the studies checked, an unresolved V gene accounts for under half, and the remainder has no known explanation. This sample lists approximately 280,000 clones; roughly four fifths were detected once. The ten most abundant clones make up roughly 5.7% of the sample. The time point label for this specimen denotes: progressive disease on ibrutinib. Specimen: PBMCs, collected at disease progression, from a patient treated with ibrutinib. The receptors were sampled from a human donor with chronic lymphocytic leukemia.

A few counts support this clone. Written as DNA, the CDR3 is TGCGCCAGCAGCTTGGATGGACTCACCTCTGGAAACACCATATATTTT. It translates to CASSLDGLTSGNTIYF. This sequence joins TRBV5-1 and TRBJ1-3; no definite D call. The germline V and J ends were trimmed by 0 bases and 0 bases, with 10 bases remaining between them. The CDR3 loop spans 16 amino acids. Germline V lookup: CDR1 SGHRS, CDR2 YFSETQ. Variable domain in full (rest from reference TRBV5-1 and TRBJ1-3): KAGVTQTPRYLIKTRGQQVTLSCSPISGHRSVSWYQQTPGQGLQFLFEYFSETQRNKGNFPGRFSGRQFSNSRSEMNVSTLELGDSALYLCASSLDGLTSGNTIYFGEGSWLTVV.

The rearrangement uses TRBV4-3 and TRBJ2-1; TRBD2 aligns across 9 bases. From germline, CDR1 is LGHNA and CDR2 YSLEER. The CDR3 is made up of 14 amino acids. V gave up 3 bases and J gave up 9 bases; unmatched junction bases: 6. As DNA, the CDR3 is TGCGCCAGCAGCCAGTGGGGACTAGCAGGTGAGCAGTTCTTC. Translating gives CASSQWGLAGEQFF.

The gene calls are TRBV5-3 and TRBJ2-3; perhaps TRBD1 as D (6 bases). TRBV5-3 falls under the ORF class, with uncertain function. This CDR3 spans 13 amino acids. V dropped 0 bases and J dropped 13 bases, with 15 bases sitting between them. CDR3 bases: TGTGCCAGAAGCTTGGAGTGGATCAGGGGTAAGTATTTT. This gives the protein CARSLEWIRGKYF.

The chain joins TRBV28 to TRBJ1-1; D not resolved. V was cut by 6 bases and J by 0 bases, with 14 bases left in between. This CDR3 is 15 amino acids long. In germline, CDR1 is MDHEN, CDR2 SYDVKM. CDR3 protein: CASRYNRRMNTEAFF. Written as DNA, the CDR3 is TGTGCCAGCAGATACAACCGGAGGATGAACACTGAAGCTTTCTTT.

The table lists this clone with a count of one. V and J are TRBV11-2 and TRBJ2-5; possibly TRBD1 for D (7 bases). Trimming stripped 4 bases from V and 4 bases from J, with 16 bases between. The CDR3 has 15 residues. Germline values: CDR1 SGHAT, CDR2 FQNNGV. CDR3 residues: CASSSGGLGGETQYF. In DNA form, the CDR3 reads TGTGCCAGCAGCTCAGGGGGGCTGGGTGGAGAGACCCAGTACTTC.

The chain is built from TRBV11-2 and TRBJ2-7; D uncertain. V was pared by 2 bases and J by 2 bases, with 7 bases between. This CDR3 contains 13 residues. Germline CDR1 is SGHAT and CDR2 is FQNNGV. The CDR3 here is CASSLSLPYEQYF. The CDR3, as DNA: TGTGCCAGCAGCTTAAGCCTGCCCTACGAGCAGTACTTC.

The chain uses TRBV13 and TRBJ2-1; the D gene is possibly TRBD1 (6 bases). Trimming took off 4 bases at V and 7 bases at J, with 11 bases between the two ends. Germline V gives CDR1 PRHDT, CDR2 FYEKMQ (reference sequence). The CDR3 sequence is 13 residues long. CDR3 nucleotide sequence: TGTGCCAGCAGCTCCGGTCAGGGGAATGAGCAGTTCTTC. Translating gives CASSSGQGNEQFF. Supplemented by reference TRBV13 and TRBJ2-1, the full variable domain reads AAGVIQSPRHLIKEKRETATLKCYPIPRHDTVYWYQQGPGQDPQFLISFYEKMQSDKGSIPDRFSAQQFSDYHSELNMSSLELGDSALYFCASSSGQGNEQFFGPGTRLTVL.

V and J are TRBV2 and TRBJ2-1; the D gene is possibly TRBD1 (6 bases). Germline V gives CDR1 SNHLY, CDR2 FYNNEI. The V end lost 8 bases, the J end lost 4 bases, and 9 bases lay between the germline ends. The CDR3 extends over 12 amino acids. The CDR3 nucleotides are TGTGCCAGCGGGACACCATACAATGAGCAGTTCTTC. Its protein is CASGTPYNEQFF. The variable domain in full, completed from reference TRBV2 and TRBJ2-1, reads EPEVTQTPSHQVTQMGQEVILRCVPISNHLYFYWYRQILGQKVEFLVSFYNNEISEKSEIFDDQFSVERPDGSNFTLKIRSTKLEDSAMYFCASGTPYNEQFFGPGTRLTVL.

This chain links TRBV15 with TRBJ2-2; 9 bases align to TRBD2. This CDR3 contains 17 residues. The V gene's germline CDR1 is LNHNV and CDR2 YYDKDF (reference sequence). The V segment lost 7 bases and the J segment 4 bases; nucleotides outside the gene matches: 13. CDR3 DNA sequence: TGTGCCACCACCTCCGAGGGTGGCGGGGGGGCCACCGGGGAGCTGTTTTTT. It specifies CATTSEGGGGATGELFF. Full variable domain (rest looked up from reference TRBV15 and TRBJ2-2): DAMVIQNPRYQVTQFGKPVTLSCSQTLNHNVMYWYQQKSSQAPKLLFHYYDKDFNNEADTPDNFQSRRPNTSFCFLDIRSPGLGDTAMYLCATTSEGGGGATGELFFGEGSRLTVL.

This clone has just a few counts. This chain uses TRBV6-1 with TRBJ1-6, with D unresolved. Germline CDR1 is MNHNS and CDR2 is SASEGT. This CDR3 comprises 17 residues. V shed 4 bases and J shed 1 base, with 14 bases lying between them. The CDR3 coding sequence is TGTGCCAGCAGTGTCCATTCAAAAGGGTCCTATAATTCACCCCTCCACTTT. This sequence encodes CASSVHSKGSYNSPLHF.

The rearrangement links TRBV11-2 to TRBJ2-5, with 7 bases identical to TRBD2. The CDR3 sequence is 17 residues long. After removal of 1 base from V and 3 bases from J, the junction contained 11 bases not matched to a gene. Germline CDR1 reads SGHAT; CDR2 reads FQNNGV. The CDR3 sequence: CASSLVGGISGEETQYF. The CDR3 bases are TGTGCCAGCAGCTTAGTGGGAGGGATTTCCGGGGAAGAGACCCAGTACTTC. The whole variable domain, filled in from reference TRBV11-2 and TRBJ2-5, reads EAGVAQSPRYKIIEKRQSVAFWCNPISGHATLYWYQQILGQGPKLLIQFQNNGVVDDSQLPKDRFSAERLKGVDSTLKIQPAKLEDSAVYLCASSLVGGISGEETQYFGPGTRLLVL.

CDR3 residues: CASSEIESFHSGNTIYF. CDR3 coding DNA: TGTGCCAGTAGTGAGATAGAGTCCTTTCACTCTGGAAACACCATATATTTT. The chain carries TRBV19 and TRBJ1-3, with D hard to call. The germline gives CDR1 LNHDA, CDR2 SQIVND (reference sequence). This CDR3 spans 17 amino acids. With 5 bases removed from V and 0 bases from J, the gap between germline ends came to 17 bases.

The rearrangement links TRBV9 to TRBJ2-7; D may be TRBD1 or TRBD2 (5 bases each). V gave up 4 bases and J gave up 7 bases, with 18 bases separating them. This CDR3 is built from 14 residues. From germline, CDR1 is SGDLS and CDR2 YYNGEE. CDR3 coding DNA: TGTGCCAGCAGCCCGCGGGCAGGGCCAGGGGAGCAGTACTTC. It translates to CASSPRAGPGEQYF.

The DNA for the CDR3 is TGTGCCAGCAGCTTGCAGGGTATAGCTGGGGCCAACGTCCTGACTTTC. Translated, it gives CASSLQGIAGANVLTF. The chain links TRBV7-9 to TRBJ2-6; D is perhaps TRBD1 (5 bases). Germline V gene lookup returns CDR1 SEHNR and CDR2 FQNEAQ (reference sequence). The V end was cut by 3 bases, the J end by 2 bases, with 11 bases between. The CDR3 contains 16 residues.

The rearrangement uses TRBV29-1 and TRBJ1-1; D is uncertain. V dropped 5 bases and J dropped 5 bases, with 12 bases sitting between them. The germline V gene has CDR1 SQVTM and CDR2 ANQGSEA. This CDR3 spans 12 amino acids. CDR3 amino acids: CSVQASLTEAFF. The CDR3 nucleotides are TGCAGCGTTCAAGCCAGCTTGACTGAAGCTTTCTTT.

This chain joins TRBV9 and TRBJ1-4, with D possibly being TRBD1 (5 bases). Trimming removed 0 bases from V and 3 bases from J, with 12 bases in between. The CDR3 consists of 16 residues. Germline V gene data show CDR1 as SGDLS and CDR2 as YYNGEE. For the CDR3, the DNA is TGTGCCAGCAGCGTAGGGGGGGGTTCCGCTAATGAAAAACTGTTTTTT. This translates into CASSVGGGSANEKLFF.

The chain is built from TRBV5-4 and TRBJ2-7; 9 bases are a match to TRBD1. The germline V gene has CDR1 SGHNT and CDR2 YYREEE (reference sequence). Unmatched junction bases numbered 7, after V lost 3 bases and J lost 6 bases. CDR3 size: 14 residues. The CDR3 sequence: CASSYGTGIREQYF. CDR3 DNA sequence: TGTGCCAGCAGCTACGGGACAGGGATACGCGAGCAGTACTTC. The full variable domain, its missing parts supplied by reference TRBV5-4 and TRBJ2-7, is ETGVTQSPTHLIKTRGQQVTLRCSSQSGHNTVSWYQQALGQGPQFIFQYYREEENGRGNFPPRFSGLQFPNYSSELNVNALELDDSALYLCASSYGTGIREQYFGPGTRLTVT.